A selection of T cell receptor beta chains follows, all from one sample in a study of blood T cell repertoires in COVID-19. Some clones are missing from TCRdb's copy, which holds only in-frame ones; the method was immunoSEQ multiplex PCR. Of roughly 110,000 clones in the sample, around nine tenths were seen once. Sequencing was done on a sample of peripheral blood. All receptors come from a woman aged 25-40 years with acute or convalescent COVID-19. Both conserved end residues are part of each CDR3. Each record gives: CDR3 protein, CDR3 DNA, clone size, V gene, D gene, J gene. D genes are given only for firm matches. Rows may omit the clone size; those that give it use once, few, many or a size class.

CASSPDRTGDNEQFF TGCGCCAGCAGCCCCGATAGGACAGGGGACAATGAGCAGTTCTTC . TRBV5-1 TRBD1 TRBJ2-1
CARSLVGQGYQPQHF TGTGCCAGAAGCTTAGTTGGGCAGGGGTATCAGCCCCAGCATTTT . TRBV7-5 . TRBJ1-5
CASRRNGQIQETQYF TGCGCCAGCAGGCGGAATGGACAGATCCAAGAGACCCAGTACTTC . TRBV5-1 . TRBJ2-5
CASSLTGDEQYF TGTGCCAGCAGCTTGACAGGCGACGAGCAGTACTTC . TRBV7-2 . TRBJ2-7
CASSSRQGGTEAFF TGCGCCAGCAGCTCGCGACAGGGGGGCACTGAAGCTTTCTTT . TRBV4-3 TRBD1 TRBJ1-1
CASSETNRGSYEQYF TGCGCCAGCAGTGAGACGAATAGGGGCTCCTACGAGCAGTACTTC . TRBV10-2 . TRBJ2-7
CASSSGAGATNEKLFF TGTGCCAGCAGTTCGGGCGCGGGGGCAACTAATGAAAAACTGTTTTTT . TRBV28 . TRBJ1-4
CASTEGRGRDFSPLHF TGTGCCAGCACTGAAGGAAGGGGGCGCGATTTTTCACCCCTCCACTTT . TRBV2 TRBD1 TRBJ1-6
CATSDPSGQGLIGTQYF TGTGCCACCAGCGACCCCTCGGGACAGGGCCTGATAGGTACGCAGTATTTT few TRBV15 TRBD1 TRBJ2-3
CASTLKGGGADTQYF TGTGCCAGTACTCTCAAAGGGGGCGGGGCAGATACGCAGTATTTT . TRBV19 . TRBJ2-3
CASSFSGRYEQFF TGTGCCAGCAGCTTTTCTGGCAGGTATGAGCAGTTCTTC . TRBV7-2 . TRBJ2-1
CASSQGQPGDEQFF TGTGCCAGCAGCCAGGGACAGCCAGGCGATGAGCAGTTCTTC . TRBV7-9 TRBD1 TRBJ2-1
CASSPGGGPPLHF TGTGCCAGCAGCCCGGGGGGAGGTCCACCCCTCCACTTT . TRBV3-1/TRBV3-2 . TRBJ1-6
CAISQERSSLHF TGTGCCATCAGCCAAGAGAGGTCATCCCTCCACTTT . TRBV10-3 . TRBJ1-6
CATSGSFQETQYF TGTGCCACTAGCGGGAGTTTCCAAGAGACCCAGTACTTC . TRBV19 TRBD2 TRBJ2-5
CASSSPPWTGFYEQYF TGTGCCAGCAGTTCTCCTCCTTGGACAGGGTTCTACGAGCAGTACTTC . TRBV6-2/TRBV6-3 TRBD1 TRBJ2-7
CATSRQGGTYEQYF TGTGCCACCAGCCGACAGGGGGGAACCTACGAGCAGTACTTC . TRBV15 TRBD1 TRBJ2-7
CASSTDRGNPEKLFF TGTGCCAGCAGCACGGACAGGGGCAATCCAGAAAAACTGTTTTTT . TRBV7-9 TRBD1 TRBJ1-4
CASGLSDRNYGYTF TGTGCTAGTGGTTTGTCGGACAGGAACTATGGCTACACCTTC . TRBV12-5 TRBD1 TRBJ1-2
CASSLQGARNQPQHF TGTGCCAGCAGCCTACAGGGGGCTCGTAATCAGCCCCAGCATTTT . TRBV5-6 TRBD1 TRBJ1-5
CASSPQRGQPQHF TGTGCCAGCAGTCCACAACGTGGCCAGCCCCAGCATTTT . TRBV28 . TRBJ1-5
CASSQGQPNTEAFF TGTGCCAGCTCCCAGGGACAGCCGAACACTGAAGCTTTCTTT . TRBV18 TRBD1 TRBJ1-1
CASKRTGTYEQYF TGTGCCAGCAAACGGACAGGGACGTACGAGCAGTACTTC medium-sized TRBV28 TRBD1 TRBJ2-7
CASSYGMTGAEKLFF TGTGCCAGCAGTTACGGCATGACAGGGGCGGAAAAACTGTTTTTT . TRBV6-5 TRBD1 TRBJ1-4
CASRGLAYNEQFF TGCGCCAGCAGGGGACTAGCCTACAATGAGCAGTTCTTC . TRBV5-1 TRBD2 TRBJ2-1
CASSLEYGLEAFF TGTGCCAGCAGCTTAGAGTACGGGTTAGAAGCTTTCTTT . TRBV7-9 . TRBJ1-1
CASSEFGQDTDTQYF TGCGCCAGCAGTGAGTTTGGACAGGACACAGATACGCAGTATTTT . TRBV10-1 TRBD1 TRBJ2-3